This T cell receptor (beta chain) was retrieved from a study of blood T cell repertoires in COVID-19 (dated by TCRdb to the early 2020s). Study-wide context: Collaborator samples came from the United States, Italy and Spain and covered acute and convalescent phases of COVID-19. Subjects who had been exposed to COVID-19, were actively infected with it, or had recovered from it provided the deeply sampled blood TCRbeta repertoires that made up the dataset. The material from the prospective study consisted of cDNA or gDNA derived from T cells, B-cell-depleted T cells, or PBMCs. Sample metadata almost always included a de-identified subject ID, COVID-19 status, age in years and sex. The repertoires were released in a freely available public database meant as a resource for research on the immune response to SARS-CoV-2. HLA class I and class II types, where available, came from metadata supplied by the sample provider rather than from assay-based typing. The samples were drawn from the first 160 participants of the ongoing ImmuneRACE study and from over a thousand subjects provided by 6 global collaborators.

Collaborating institutions collected whole blood in K2EDTA tubes following their own protocols. For TCRbeta analysis, collaborator samples were shipped as frozen whole blood, as isolated PBMCs, or as DNA extracted from either sample type. Study-wide conclusions, independent of this receptor: The amount of clinical and demographic metadata varied by source and participant and was provided uncurated.

Notes on this clone: Its recognized antigen is unknown. Base qualities were left out, and no much larger clone turns up one base away.

TCRbeta CDR3 regions were amplified from genomic DNA using the immunoSEQ Assay, a bias-controlled multiplex PCR. The original pipeline was this. The number of nucleated cells in each sample was estimated by amplification of reference gene primers within the assay. To quantify the absolute abundance of each unique TCRbeta CDR3 rearrangement, sequence reads were collapsed and filtered. Productive Simpson clonality was computed per sample as the square root of Simpson's diversity index over productive rearrangements. In TCRdb, the immuneACCESS table is reduced to in-frame sequences with V and J assigned. These tables do not hold every clone; where another copy was compared, an unresolved V gene accounts for under half, and the others remain unexplained. From that table come the V and J calls and clone size; the DNA was used to work out D and trimming. Recorded for this sample are 150,000 or so clones; around 78% of them occurred a single time. Approximately 4.5% of the sample rests with the top ten.

Counted from cysteine to phenylalanine, this CDR3 has 14 amino acids. The read is trimmed to its CDR3 DNA, 42 bases read in frame from base 1. The germline V gene (reference sequence) yields SGHNT for CDR1 and YYREEE for CDR2. Germline trimming amounts to 4 bases on V and 3 bases on J, with 4 as the count of junction bases outside the gene matches. This receptor was obtained from a woman of 80 years or more with active or convalescent COVID-19. The material sequenced was peripheral blood. The rearrangement combines TRBV5-4 with TRBJ2-7, and 10 bases in between align with TRBD1. The nucleotide sequence reads TGTGCCAGCAGCACAAGGACAGGGGGCTACGAGCAGTACTTC. Its translation reads: CASSTRTGGYEQYF.